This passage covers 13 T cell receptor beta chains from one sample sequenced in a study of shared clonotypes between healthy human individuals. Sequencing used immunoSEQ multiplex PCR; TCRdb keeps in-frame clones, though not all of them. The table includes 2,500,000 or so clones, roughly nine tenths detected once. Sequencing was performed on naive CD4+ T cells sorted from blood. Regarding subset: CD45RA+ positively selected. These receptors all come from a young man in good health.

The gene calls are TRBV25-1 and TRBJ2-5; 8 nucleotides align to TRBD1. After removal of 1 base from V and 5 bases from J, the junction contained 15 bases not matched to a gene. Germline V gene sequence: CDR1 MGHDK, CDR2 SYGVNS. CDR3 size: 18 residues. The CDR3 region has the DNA TGTGCCAGCAGTGAATTTGGGGGAGGCAGGGGGCTTTTGGAGACCCAGTACTTC. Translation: CASSEFGGGRGLLETQYF. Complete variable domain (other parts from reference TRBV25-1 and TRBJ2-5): EADIYQTPRYLVIGTGKKITLECSQTMGHDKMYWYQQDPGMELHLIHYSYGVNSTEKGDLSSESTVSRIRTEHFPLTLESARPSHTSQYLCASSEFGGGRGLLETQYFGPGTRLLVL.

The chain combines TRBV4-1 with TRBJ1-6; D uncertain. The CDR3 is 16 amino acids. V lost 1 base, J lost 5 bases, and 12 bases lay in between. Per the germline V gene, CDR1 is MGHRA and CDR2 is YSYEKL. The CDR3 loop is CASSQGVTENNSPLHF. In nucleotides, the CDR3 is TGCGCCAGCAGCCAAGGTGTAACAGAAAATAATTCACCCCTCCACTTT.

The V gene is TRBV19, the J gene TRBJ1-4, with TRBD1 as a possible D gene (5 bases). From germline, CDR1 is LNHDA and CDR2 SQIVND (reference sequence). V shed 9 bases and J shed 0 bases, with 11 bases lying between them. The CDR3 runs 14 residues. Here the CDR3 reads CASSRDSTNEKLFF. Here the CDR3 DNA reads TGTGCCAGCTCCCGGGACTCAACTAATGAAAAACTGTTTTTT.

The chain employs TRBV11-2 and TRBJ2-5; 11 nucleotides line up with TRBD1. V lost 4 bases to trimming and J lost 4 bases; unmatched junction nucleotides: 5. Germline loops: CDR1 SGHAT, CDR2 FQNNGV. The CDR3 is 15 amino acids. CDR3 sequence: CASSSWTGGVETQYF. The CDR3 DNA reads TGTGCCAGCAGCTCCTGGACAGGGGGCGTAGAGACCCAGTACTTC.

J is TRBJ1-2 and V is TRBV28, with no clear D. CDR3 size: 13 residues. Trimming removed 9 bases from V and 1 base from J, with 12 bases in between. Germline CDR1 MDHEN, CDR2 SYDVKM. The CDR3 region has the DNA TGTGCCAGTCAAGGGTTAGGTAACTATGGCTACACCTTC. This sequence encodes CASQGLGNYGYTF.

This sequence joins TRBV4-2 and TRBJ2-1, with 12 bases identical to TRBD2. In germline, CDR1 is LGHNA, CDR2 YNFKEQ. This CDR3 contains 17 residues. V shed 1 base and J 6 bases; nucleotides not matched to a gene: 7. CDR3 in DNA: TGTGCCAGCAGCCAAGGTATACTAGCGGGGGGCCTCAATGAGCAGTTCTTC. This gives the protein CASSQGILAGGLNEQFF.

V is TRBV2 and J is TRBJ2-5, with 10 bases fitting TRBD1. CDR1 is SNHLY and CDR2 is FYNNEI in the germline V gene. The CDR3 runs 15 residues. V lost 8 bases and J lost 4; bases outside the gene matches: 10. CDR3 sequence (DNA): TGTGCCAGCCAGGGGGGGACAGGGGTCGGAGAGACCCAGTACTTC. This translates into CASQGGTGVGETQYF.

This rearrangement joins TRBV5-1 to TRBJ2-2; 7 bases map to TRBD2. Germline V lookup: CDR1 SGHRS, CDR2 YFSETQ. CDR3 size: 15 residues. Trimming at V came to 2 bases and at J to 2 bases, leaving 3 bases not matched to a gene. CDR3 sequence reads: CASSFPGGNTGELFF. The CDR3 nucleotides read TGCGCCAGCAGCTTCCCGGGAGGTAACACCGGGGAGCTGTTTTTT.

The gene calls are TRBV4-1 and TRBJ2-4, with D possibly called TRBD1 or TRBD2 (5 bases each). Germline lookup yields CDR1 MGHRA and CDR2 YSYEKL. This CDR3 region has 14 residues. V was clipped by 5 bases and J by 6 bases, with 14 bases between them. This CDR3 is CASSAPGTANIQYF. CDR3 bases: TGCGCCAGCAGCGCCCCCGGGACGGCAAACATTCAGTACTTC.

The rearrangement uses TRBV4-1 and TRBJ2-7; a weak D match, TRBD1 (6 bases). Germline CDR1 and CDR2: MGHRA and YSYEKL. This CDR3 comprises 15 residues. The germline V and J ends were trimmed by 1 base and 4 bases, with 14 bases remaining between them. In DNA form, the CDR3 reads TGCGCCAGCAGCCAAGGTGGGACACCCATATACGAGCAGTACTTC. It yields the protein CASSQGGTPIYEQYF.

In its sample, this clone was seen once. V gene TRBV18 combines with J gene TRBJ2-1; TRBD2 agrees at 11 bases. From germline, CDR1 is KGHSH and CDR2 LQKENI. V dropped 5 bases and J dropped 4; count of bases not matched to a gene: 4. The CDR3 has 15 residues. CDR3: CASSILAGAYNEQFF. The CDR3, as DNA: TGTGCCAGCTCAATACTAGCGGGAGCTTACAATGAGCAGTTCTTC. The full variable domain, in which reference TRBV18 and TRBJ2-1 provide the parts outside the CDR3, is NAGVMQNPRHLVRRRGQEARLRCSPMKGHSHVYWYRQLPEEGLKFMVYLQKENIIDESGMPKERFSAEFPKEGPSILRIQQVVRGDSAAYFCASSILAGAYNEQFFGPGTRLTVL.

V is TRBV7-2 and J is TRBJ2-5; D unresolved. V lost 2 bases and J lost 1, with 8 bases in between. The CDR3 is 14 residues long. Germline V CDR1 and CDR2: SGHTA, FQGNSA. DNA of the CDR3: TGTGCCAGCAGCTTAATTAGCCTCCAAGAGACCCAGTACTTC. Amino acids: CASSLISLQETQYF.

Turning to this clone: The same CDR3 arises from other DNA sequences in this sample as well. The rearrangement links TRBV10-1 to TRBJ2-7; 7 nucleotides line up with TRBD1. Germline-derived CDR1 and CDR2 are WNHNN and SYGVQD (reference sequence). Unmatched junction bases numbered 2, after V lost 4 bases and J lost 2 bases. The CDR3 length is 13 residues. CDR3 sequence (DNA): TGCGCCAGCAGTGGACAGGGCGCCTACGAGCAGTACTTC. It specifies CASSGQGAYEQYF.